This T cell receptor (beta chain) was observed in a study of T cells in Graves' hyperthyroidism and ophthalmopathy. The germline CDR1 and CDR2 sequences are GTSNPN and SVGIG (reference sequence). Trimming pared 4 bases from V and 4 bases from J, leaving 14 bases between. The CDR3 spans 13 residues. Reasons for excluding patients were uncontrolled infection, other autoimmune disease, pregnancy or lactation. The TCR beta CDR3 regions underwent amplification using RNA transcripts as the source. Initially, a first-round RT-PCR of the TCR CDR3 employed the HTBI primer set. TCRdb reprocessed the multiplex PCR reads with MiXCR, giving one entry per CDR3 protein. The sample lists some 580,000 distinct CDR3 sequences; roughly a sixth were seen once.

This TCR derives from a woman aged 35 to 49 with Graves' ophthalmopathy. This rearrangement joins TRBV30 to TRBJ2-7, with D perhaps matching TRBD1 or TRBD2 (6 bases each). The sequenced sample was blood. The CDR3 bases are TGTGCCTGGACCCGGGGGCGCGTGTACGAGCAGTACTTC. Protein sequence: CAWTRGRVYEQYF.